Below are 17 T cell receptor beta chains sequenced from a single sample in a study of read filtering for tumor transcriptome and immune sequencing. From approximately 400 ng of RNA, a library with molecular barcoded alpha/delta and beta/gamma adaptors was made. TCRdb re-analysed the reads in MiXCR, keeping a single row per CDR3 protein. The repertoire consists of over 50,000 distinct CDR3 sequences, with roughly a fifth occurring once and the leading ten covering over 12%. The specimen was a population of CD138-negative cells sorted from bone marrow. Receptors were obtained from a donor at least 40 years old with multiple myeloma.

This clonotype was seen at least ten times. The V call is TRBV20-1, the J call TRBJ2-3, with D possibly matching TRBD2 (6 bases). Trimming shortened V by 3 bases and J by 1 base, and 11 bases separated the two germline ends. Germline CDR1 reads DFQATT; CDR2 reads SNEGSKA (reference sequence). The CDR3 length is 14 residues. CDR3 nucleotide sequence: TGCAGTGCTAGGTGGGGACTTGGCACAGATACGCAGTATTTT. Amino acids: CSARWGLGTDTQYF.

This clonotype was observed many times. The rearrangement links TRBV25-1 to TRBJ2-3; weak D call: TRBD1 (6 bases). In germline, CDR1 is MGHDK, CDR2 SYGVNS. Trimming stripped 3 bases from V and 0 bases from J, with 16 bases between. The CDR3 spans 17 residues. CDR3 coding DNA: TGTGCCAGCAGTGACTCCCCCGGGACAACTAGCACAGATACGCAGTATTTT. Translation: CASSDSPGTTSTDTQYF.

A word on this clonotype: A read error is likely, as this CDR3 ends without the conserved phenylalanine or tryptophan. The chain is built from TRBV20-1 and TRBJ2-5, with 11 bases lining up with TRBD2. Germline V CDR1 and CDR2: DFQATT, SNEGSKA (reference sequence). The CDR3 sequence is 13 residues long. Here the CDR3 DNA reads TGCAGAGCGGCTAGCGGGAGGTCGGAGACCCAGTACCTC. It codes for CRAASGRSETQYL.

The rearrangement joins TRBV7-3 to TRBJ2-3, with TRBD2 identical over 7 bases. The germline CDR1 and CDR2 sequences are SGHTA and FQGTGA. The CDR3 is 13 amino acids. V lost 4 bases to trimming and J lost 4 bases; unmatched junction nucleotides: 2. CDR3 sequence: CASSWTRSDTQYF. CDR3 DNA sequence: TGTGCCAGCAGCTGGACTAGATCAGATACGCAGTATTTT. Based on the CDR3 plus reference TRBV7-3 and TRBJ2-3, the full variable domain is GAGVSQTPSNKVTEKGKYVELRCDPISGHTALYWYRQSLGQGPEFLIYFQGTGAADDSGLPNDRFFAVRPEGSVSTLKIQRTERGDSAVYLCASSWTRSDTQYFGPGTRLTVL.

This clonotype was found a few times. This chain connects TRBV20-1 to TRBJ2-2; 10 positions agree with TRBD2. In germline, CDR1 is DFQATT, CDR2 SNEGSKA (reference sequence). The CDR3 has 17 amino acids. V shed 6 bases and J 4 bases; nucleotides not matched to a gene: 14. The CDR3 nucleotides read TGCAGTGCCAGCGGGAGGGCCTCAGCGCGAGCCACCGGGGAGCTGTTTTTT. As protein: CSASGRASARATGELFF.

There are many counts of this clonotype. This chain links TRBV11-2 with TRBJ2-3; D remains ambiguous. Germline assignment: CDR1 SGHAT and CDR2 FQNNGV. V was clipped by 3 bases and J by 2 bases, with 6 bases between them. The length of the CDR3 is 13 residues. CDR3 coding DNA: TGTGCCAGCAGCTTCTCAGACACAGATACGCAGTATTTT. Residues: CASSFSDTDTQYF.

This clonotype was seen at least ten times. This chain connects TRBV7-6 to TRBJ2-6; either TRBD1 or TRBD2 may supply D (6 bases each). The V gene lost 4 bases and the J gene lost 2 bases, with 27 bases spanning the gap. This CDR3 contains 21 residues. Germline CDR1 reads SGHVS; CDR2 reads FNYEAQ. CDR3 region: CASSSRGAGAERGAGANVLTF. DNA of the CDR3: TGTGCCAGCAGCTCGCGGGGCGCAGGGGCCGAGAGGGGCGCTGGGGCCAACGTCCTGACTTTC.

Worth noting for this clonotype: The missing conserved phenylalanine or tryptophan at the end of this CDR3 makes a read error likely. The V and J genes are TRBV3-1 and TRBJ2-5; TRBD2 aligns across 13 bases. In germline, CDR1 is LGHDT, CDR2 YNNKEL (reference sequence). The CDR3 contains 17 residues. The CDR3 is CACSPKTSGRRQETQYL. CDR3 nucleotide sequence: TGTGCCTGCAGCCCCAAGACTAGCGGGAGGCGCCAAGAGACCCAGTACCTC.

This clonotype was counted at least ten times. The J gene is TRBJ2-1, the V gene TRBV9, with TRBD2 identical over 11 bases. This CDR3 is 17 amino acids long. Trimming took 0 bases from V and 10 from J; bases not matched to a gene: 12. Germline CDR1 is SGDLS and CDR2 is YYNGEE. CDR3 sequence reads: CASSVGWGTSGSQEQFF. The CDR3 DNA sequence: TGTGCCAGCAGCGTAGGGTGGGGAACTAGCGGGAGTCAGGAGCAGTTCTTC.

This clonotype was counted only a few times. The rearrangement links TRBV6-1 to TRBJ1-2; D unclear. Germline V gives CDR1 MNHNS, CDR2 SASEGT. The CDR3 covers 14 residues. With 4 bases removed from V and 0 bases from J, the gap between germline ends came to 9 bases. The CDR3 loop is CASSGALPNYGYTF. CDR3 nucleotide sequence: TGTGCCAGCAGTGGGGCACTTCCTAACTATGGCTACACCTTC.

V gene TRBV30 combines with J gene TRBJ1-5; D gene unclear. Germline V gene lookup returns CDR1 GTSNPN and CDR2 SVGIG (reference sequence). The CDR3 totals 16 residues. V was pared by 0 bases and J by 3 bases, with 15 bases between. The CDR3 nucleotides are TGTGCCTGGAGTGTACGCGGTCGCGGATTCAATCAGCCCCAGCATTTT. This codes for CAWSVRGRGFNQPQHF.

Comments on this clonotype: The CDR3 end shows no conserved phenylalanine or tryptophan, and so a read error is likely. This chain connects TRBV10-3 to TRBJ2-5, with D perhaps TRBD1 (6 bases). Between the trimmed V and J ends, which lost 6 bases and 7 bases, there was a span of 15 bases. The CDR3 spans 13 residues. The germline V gene encodes CDR1 ENHRY and CDR2 SYGVKD. CDR3 loop: CAIRQDSQMTQYV. DNA for the CDR3: TGTGCCATCAGACAGGACAGTCAAATGACCCAGTACGTC.

Notes on this clonotype: One base separates it from a far larger clone, so it is likely a read error. This chain uses TRBV11-2 with TRBJ2-1; D possibly uses TRBD1 or TRBD2 (5 bases each). Germline lookup yields CDR1 SGHAT and CDR2 FQNNGV. This CDR3 is 16 amino acids long. The ends were cut back, 0 bases at V and 6 bases at J, with 15 bases in the middle. The DNA of the CDR3 is TGTGCCAGCAGCTTAGATCAAGGAGAGGGGCTCAATGAGCAGTTCTTC. Encoded protein: CASSLDQGEGLNEQFF.

This clonotype has at least ten counts. This chain uses TRBV4-1 with TRBJ2-2; D uncertain. CDR3 length equals 17 residues. Germline assignment: CDR1 MGHRA and CDR2 YSYEKL. V lost 0 bases to trimming and J lost 6 bases, with 17 bases between them. CDR3 region: CASSQEATYSWSGELFF. Written as DNA, the CDR3 is TGCGCCAGCAGCCAAGAGGCTACGTATAGCTGGTCCGGGGAGCTGTTTTTT.

Written as DNA, the CDR3 is TGTGCCAGCAGCTTAGACGGGACAGGCAATCAGCCCCAGCATTTT. It codes for CASSLDGTGNQPQHF. The chain carries TRBV11-2 and TRBJ1-5, with 7 bases aligning to TRBD1. From germline, CDR1 is SGHAT and CDR2 FQNNGV. There are 15 residues in the CDR3. J gave up 2 bases and V 0 bases, and 1 base lay outside the gene matches.

For this clonotype: Possible read error: a much larger clone is one base away. The rearrangement joins TRBV6-1 to TRBJ1-2; D is possibly TRBD1 (5 bases). Germline V gene lookup returns CDR1 MNHNS and CDR2 SASEGT. This CDR3 region has 13 residues. CDR3 loop: CAGSETVNYGYTF. CDR3 DNA sequence: TGTGCCGGCAGTGAGACAGTTAACTATGGCTACACCTTC.

In its sample, this clonotype was seen many times. J is TRBJ2-6 and V is TRBV7-9, with a possible D match to TRBD1 (5 bases). Trimming pared 5 bases from V and 0 bases from J, leaving 5 bases between. Germline V gene lookup returns CDR1 SEHNR and CDR2 FQNEAQ (reference sequence). The CDR3 contains 14 residues. The CDR3 is CASSQGSGANVLTF. The CDR3 DNA follows: TGTGCCAGCAGCCAGGGCTCTGGGGCCAACGTCCTGACTTTC.